This TCR beta chain was recorded in a study of naive and memory T cell subsets. The library had UMIs added by 3' ligation of an oligonucleotide to TCR cDNA. Four PCR rounds used nested alpha and beta constant region primers plus the SP2 primer. TCRdb re-called the 5' RACE reads through MiXCR, storing one row per CDR3 protein. The sample yields 50,000 or so distinct CDR3 sequences, 7.2% seen once. Trimming removed 4 bases from V and 2 bases from J; junction bases left unmatched: 10. Germline V gene data show CDR1 as MNHNS and CDR2 as SASEGT. The length of the CDR3 is 19 residues. This clonotype was found many times.

The receptor was isolated from a male donor in good health. The chain couples TRBV6-1 to TRBJ2-2, with 13 bases matching TRBD2. This CDR3 is CASSAPRLAGGQNTGELFF. The CDR3 region has the DNA TGTGCCAGCAGTGCCCCCAGACTAGCGGGAGGACAAAACACCGGGGAGCTGTTTTTT.